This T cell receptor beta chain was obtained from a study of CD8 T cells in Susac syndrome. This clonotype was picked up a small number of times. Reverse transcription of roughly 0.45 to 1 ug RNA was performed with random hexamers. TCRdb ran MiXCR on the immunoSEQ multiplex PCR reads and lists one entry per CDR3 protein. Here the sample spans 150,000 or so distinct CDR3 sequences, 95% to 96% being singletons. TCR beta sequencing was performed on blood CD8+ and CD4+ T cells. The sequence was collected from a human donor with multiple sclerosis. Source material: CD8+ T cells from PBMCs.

CDR3 coding DNA: TGTGCCAGCAGCGCGGACGCAACCCAGTACTTC. It yields the protein CASSADATQYF. V is TRBV7-9 and J is TRBJ2-5, with D uncertain. Germline loops: CDR1 SEHNR, CDR2 FQNEAQ (reference sequence). The CDR3 sequence is 11 residues long. Trimming took 5 bases from V and 8 from J, leaving 9 bases between them.